This TCR beta chain derives from a study of blood T cells in healthy people across ages. A second PCR of 7 to 11 cycles used a sample-barcoded 5' primer and a J-beta primer mix. TCRdb re-called the 5' RACE reads through MiXCR, storing one row per CDR3 protein. The repertoire holds approximately 800,000 distinct CDR3 sequences, with around 25% as singletons. This sample was also put to use in a study of T cells of mothers and their children.

The sequence derives from a boy between 10 and 17 years old in good health. Specimen: blood.

The CDR3 coding sequence is TGTGCCAGCAGAGAGAGACAGGGGCCCCGCGCTGAAGCTTTCTTT. Translating gives CASRERQGPRAEAFF. The chain joins TRBV27 to TRBJ1-1, with 8 bases lining up with TRBD1. CDR1 and CDR2 (germline): MNHEY, SMNVEV (reference sequence). The CDR3 loop spans 15 amino acids. Trimming cost V 6 bases and J 6 bases; bases outside gene matches: 12.